This T cell receptor (beta chain) comes out of a study of blood T cell repertoires in COVID-19. Study summary: Samples came from the United States, Italy and Spain, spanning acute and convalescent COVID-19.

This clone was seen more than once but under ten times. Method: immunoSEQ multiplex PCR; TCRdb's copy keeps in-frame clones and lacks some. The sample has roughly 400,000 clones, 80% to 90% seen once; the top ten hold roughly 1.1%. This clonotype originated in a man aged 25-45 years who had recovered from COVID-19. Material for sequencing was PBMCs or T cells enriched from blood (not recorded which).

The CDR3 loop reads CASSKDRGSSEKLFF. DNA of the CDR3: TGTGCCAGCAGCAAGGACAGGGGGAGTAGTGAAAAACTGTTTTTT. V is TRBV5-6 and J is TRBJ1-4; 10 nucleotides agree with TRBD1. The germline gives CDR1 SGHDT, CDR2 YYEEEE. CDR3 length equals 15 residues. V lost 4 bases, J lost 7 bases, and 7 bases stayed unmatched.